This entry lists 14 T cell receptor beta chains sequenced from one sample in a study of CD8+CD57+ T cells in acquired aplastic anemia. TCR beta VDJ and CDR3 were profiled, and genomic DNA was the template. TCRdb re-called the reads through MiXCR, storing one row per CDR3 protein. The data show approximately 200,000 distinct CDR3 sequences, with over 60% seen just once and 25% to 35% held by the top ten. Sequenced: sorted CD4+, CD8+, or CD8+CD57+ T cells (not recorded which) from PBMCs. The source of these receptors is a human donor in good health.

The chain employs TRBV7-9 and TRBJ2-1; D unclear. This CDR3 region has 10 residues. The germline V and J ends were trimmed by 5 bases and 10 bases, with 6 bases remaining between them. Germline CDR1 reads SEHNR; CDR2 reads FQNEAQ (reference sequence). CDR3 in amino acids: CASSTDEQFF. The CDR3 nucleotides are TGTGCCAGCAGCACGGACGAGCAGTTCTTC.

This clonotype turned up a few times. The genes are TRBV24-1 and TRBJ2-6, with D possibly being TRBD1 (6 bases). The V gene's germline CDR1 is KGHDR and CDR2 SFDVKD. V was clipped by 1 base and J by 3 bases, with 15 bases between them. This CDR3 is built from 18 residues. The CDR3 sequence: CATSDFWGPISGANVLTF. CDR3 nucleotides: TGTGCCACCAGTGATTTTTGGGGGCCAATCAGTGGGGCCAACGTCCTGACTTTC.

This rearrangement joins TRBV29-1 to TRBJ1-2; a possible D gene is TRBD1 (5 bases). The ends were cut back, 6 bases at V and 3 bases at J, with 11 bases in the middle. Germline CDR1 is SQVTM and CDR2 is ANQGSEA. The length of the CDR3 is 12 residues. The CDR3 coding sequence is TGCAGCGTCTCGGGGCAGGACTATGGCTACACCTTC. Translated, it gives CSVSGQDYGYTF. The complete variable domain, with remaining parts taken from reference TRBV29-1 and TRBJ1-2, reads SAVISQKPSRDICQRGTSLTIQCQVDSQVTMMFWYRQQPGQSLTLIATANQGSEATYESGFVIDKFPISRPNLTFSTLTVSNMSPEDSSIYLCSVSGQDYGYTFGSGTRLTVV.

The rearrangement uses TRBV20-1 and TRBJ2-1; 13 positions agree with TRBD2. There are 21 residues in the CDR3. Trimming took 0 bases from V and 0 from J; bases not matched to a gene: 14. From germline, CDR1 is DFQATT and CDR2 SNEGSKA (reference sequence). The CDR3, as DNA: TGCAGTGCTAGAGAGGGCGTCTTCGGACTAGCGGGGGATTTCTCCTACAATGAGCAGTTCTTC. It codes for CSAREGVFGLAGDFSYNEQFF.

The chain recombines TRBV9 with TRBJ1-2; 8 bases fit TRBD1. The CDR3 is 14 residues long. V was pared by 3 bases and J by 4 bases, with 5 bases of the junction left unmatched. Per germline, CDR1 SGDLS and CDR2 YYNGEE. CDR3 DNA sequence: TGTGCCAGCAGCGGGACAGGGAGAGGCTATGGCTACACCTTC. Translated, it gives CASSGTGRGYGYTF.

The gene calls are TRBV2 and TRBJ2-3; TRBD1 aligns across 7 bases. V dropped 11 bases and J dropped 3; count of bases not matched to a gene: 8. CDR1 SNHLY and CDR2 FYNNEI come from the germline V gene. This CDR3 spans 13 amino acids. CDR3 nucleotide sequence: TGTGCCCTAATGACAGGGTGGACAGATACGCAGTATTTT. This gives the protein CALMTGWTDTQYF.

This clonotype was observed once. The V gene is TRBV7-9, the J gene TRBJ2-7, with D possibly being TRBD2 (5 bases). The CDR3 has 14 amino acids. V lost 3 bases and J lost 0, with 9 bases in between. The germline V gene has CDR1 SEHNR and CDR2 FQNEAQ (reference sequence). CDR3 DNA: TGTGCCAGCAGCTTGATAGCGAACTCCTACGAGCAGTACTTC. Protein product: CASSLIANSYEQYF.

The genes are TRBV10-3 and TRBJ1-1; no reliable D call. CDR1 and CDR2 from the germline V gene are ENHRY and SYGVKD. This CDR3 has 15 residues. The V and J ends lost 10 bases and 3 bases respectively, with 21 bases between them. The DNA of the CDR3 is TGTGCCACCAATTTCCAACAGTGCGACGACACTGAAGCTTTCTTT. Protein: CATNFQQCDDTEAFF.

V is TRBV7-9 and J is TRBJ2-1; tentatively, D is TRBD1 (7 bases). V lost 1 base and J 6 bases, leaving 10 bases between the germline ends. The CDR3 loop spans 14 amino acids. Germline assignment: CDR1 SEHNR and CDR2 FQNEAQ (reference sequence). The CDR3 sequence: CASSLGQGGNEQFF. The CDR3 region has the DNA TGTGCCAGCAGCTTAGGACAGGGAGGCAATGAGCAGTTCTTC.

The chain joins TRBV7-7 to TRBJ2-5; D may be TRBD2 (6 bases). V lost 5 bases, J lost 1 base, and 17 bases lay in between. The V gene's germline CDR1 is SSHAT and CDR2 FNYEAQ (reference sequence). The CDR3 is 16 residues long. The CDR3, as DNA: TGTGCCAGCAGCCCTGTCGGTCTAGCGCTCCAAGAGACCCAGTACTTC. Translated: CASSPVGLALQETQYF.

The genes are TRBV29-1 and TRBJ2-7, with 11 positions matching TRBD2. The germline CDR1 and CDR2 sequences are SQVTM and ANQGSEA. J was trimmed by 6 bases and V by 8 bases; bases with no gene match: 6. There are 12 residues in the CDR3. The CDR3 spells CSILAGGREQYF. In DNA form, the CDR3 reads TGCAGCATCCTAGCGGGGGGACGCGAGCAGTACTTC.

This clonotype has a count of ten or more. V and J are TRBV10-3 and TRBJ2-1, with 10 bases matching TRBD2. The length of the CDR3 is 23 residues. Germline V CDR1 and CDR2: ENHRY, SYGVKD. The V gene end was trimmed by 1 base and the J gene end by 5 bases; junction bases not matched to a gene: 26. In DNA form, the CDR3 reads TGTGCCATCAGTGAGTACTCTAGCGGGGGACCCGACCGAGAGTTGAGACCTAACAATGAGCAGTTCTTC. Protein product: CAISEYSSGGPDRELRPNNEQFF.

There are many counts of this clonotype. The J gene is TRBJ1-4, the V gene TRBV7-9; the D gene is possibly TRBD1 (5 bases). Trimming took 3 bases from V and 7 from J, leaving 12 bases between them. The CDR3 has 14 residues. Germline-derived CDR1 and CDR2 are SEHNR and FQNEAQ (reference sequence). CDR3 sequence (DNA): TGTGCCAGCAGCTTCGGGCAGGGACGTGAAAAACTGTTTTTT. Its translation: CASSFGQGREKLFF.

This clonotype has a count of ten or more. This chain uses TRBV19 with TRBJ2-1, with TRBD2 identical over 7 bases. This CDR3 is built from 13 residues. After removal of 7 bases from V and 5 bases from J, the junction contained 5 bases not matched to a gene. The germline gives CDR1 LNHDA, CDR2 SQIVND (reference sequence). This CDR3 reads CASMGGDHNEQFF. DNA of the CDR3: TGTGCCAGTATGGGGGGGGATCACAATGAGCAGTTCTTC.